This T cell receptor beta chain was sequenced in a study of control samples from healthy donors and cancer patients. Germline V gene sequence: CDR1 SEHNR, CDR2 FQNEAQ (reference sequence). J lost 3 bases, V lost 5 bases, and 7 bases had no gene match. The CDR3 runs to 16 residues. Produced via immunoSEQ multiplex PCR; TCRdb's table is partial and in-frame only. The sample lists over 150,000 clones, approximately 91% seen once, with approximately 2% in the top ten. Sequences were obtained from blood. This chain joins TRBV7-9 and TRBJ1-6, with 7 bases aligning to TRBD1. This TCR came from a woman aged 40 to 49 in good health. CDR3 bases: TGTGCCAGCAGCCATTGGAGGGACAGCTATAATTCACCCCTCCACTTT. It codes for CASSHWRDSYNSPLHF.